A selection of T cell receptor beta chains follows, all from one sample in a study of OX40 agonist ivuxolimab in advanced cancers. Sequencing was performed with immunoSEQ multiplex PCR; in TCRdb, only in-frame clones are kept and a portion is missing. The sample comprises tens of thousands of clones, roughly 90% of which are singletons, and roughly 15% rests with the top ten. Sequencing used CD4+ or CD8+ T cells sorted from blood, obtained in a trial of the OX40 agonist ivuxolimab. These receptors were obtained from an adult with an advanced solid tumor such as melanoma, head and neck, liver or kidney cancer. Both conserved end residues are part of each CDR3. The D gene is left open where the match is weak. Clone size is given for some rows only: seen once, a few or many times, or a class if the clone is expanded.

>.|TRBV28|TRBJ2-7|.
CASSSWGLLGEQYF
TGTGCCAGCAGTTCATGGGGGTTGCTGGGCGAGCAGTACTTC
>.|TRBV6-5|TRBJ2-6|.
CASSYSTSGANVLTF
TGTGCCAGCAGTTACTCGACCTCTGGGGCCAACGTCCTGACTTTC
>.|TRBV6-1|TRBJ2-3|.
CASSHAQYF
TGTGCCAGCAGCCACGCGCAGTATTTT
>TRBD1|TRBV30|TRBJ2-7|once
CAWSPGTGFYEQYF
TGTGCCTGGAGTCCCGGGACAGGGTTCTACGAGCAGTACTTC
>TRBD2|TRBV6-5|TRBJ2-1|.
CASSTTSGRVDEQFF
TGTGCCAGCAGTACTACTAGCGGGCGGGTCGATGAGCAGTTCTTC
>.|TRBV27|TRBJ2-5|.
CASSPGGAQETQYF
TGTGCCAGCAGTCCAGGAGGGGCCCAAGAGACCCAGTACTTC
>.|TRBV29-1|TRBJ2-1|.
CSVKLYNEQFF
TGCAGCGTTAAGTTGTACAATGAGCAGTTCTTC
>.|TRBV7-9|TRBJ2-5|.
CAETGSQETQYF
TGTGCCGAAACGGGGTCCCAAGAGACCCAGTACTTC
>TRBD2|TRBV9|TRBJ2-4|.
CASSPGGPWDIQYF
TGTGCCAGCAGCCCGGGGGGACCTTGGGACATTCAGTACTTC
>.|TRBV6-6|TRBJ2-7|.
CASSLGFGPYEQYF
TGTGCCAGCAGTCTGGGGTTTGGGCCCTACGAGCAGTACTTC
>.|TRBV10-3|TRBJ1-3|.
CAISESKSDRRGNTIYF
TGTGCCATCAGTGAGTCGAAATCAGACAGGAGAGGAAACACCATATATTTT
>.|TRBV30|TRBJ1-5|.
CAWSWVGSLNQPQHF
TGTGCCTGGAGTTGGGTGGGCAGTTTGAATCAGCCCCAGCATTTT
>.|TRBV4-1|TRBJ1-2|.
CASSQEPGYYGYTF
TGCGCCAGCAGCCAAGAACCAGGGTATTATGGCTACACCTTC
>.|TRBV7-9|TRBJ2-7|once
CASSSNLDYEQYF
TGTGCCAGCAGCTCAAACTTGGACTACGAGCAGTACTTC
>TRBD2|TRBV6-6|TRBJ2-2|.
CAAAGGSGPGELFF
TGTGCCGCCGCTGGCGGGAGTGGTCCCGGGGAGCTGTTTTTT
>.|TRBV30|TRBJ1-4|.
CAWSRDLEVRKLFF
TGTGCCTGGAGCCGGGACTTGGAAGTGAGGAAACTGTTTTTT
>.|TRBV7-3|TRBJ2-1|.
CASSSSARDSGTDEQFF
TGTGCCAGCAGCTCCTCCGCCCGGGACTCCGGCACGGATGAGCAGTTCTTC
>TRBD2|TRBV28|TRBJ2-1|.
CASSLFTSGRRDNEQFF
TGTGCCAGCAGTTTATTCACTAGCGGGAGGAGGGACAATGAGCAGTTCTTC
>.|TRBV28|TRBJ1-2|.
CASSPTLAQRMGGYTF
TGTGCCAGCAGCCCGACACTGGCTCAAAGGATGGGGGGCTACACCTTC
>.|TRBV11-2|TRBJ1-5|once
CASSLGTSGNQPQHF
TGTGCCAGCAGCTTAGGGACTTCGGGCAATCAGCCCCAGCATTTT
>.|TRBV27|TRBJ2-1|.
CASSLRGTYNEQFF
TGTGCCAGCAGCCTCCGGGGGACCTACAATGAGCAGTTCTTC
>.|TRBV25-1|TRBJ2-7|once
CASSEYGPAGTYEQYF
TGTGCCAGCAGTGAATATGGGCCCGCGGGGACCTACGAGCAGTACTTC
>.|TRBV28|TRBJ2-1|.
CASSLRGARLSEQFF
TGTGCCAGCAGTCTCAGGGGGGCCCGGCTGTCTGAGCAGTTCTTC
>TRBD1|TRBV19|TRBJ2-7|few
CASSPGTGDLSYEQYF
TGTGCCAGTAGTCCCGGGACAGGTGATTTATCCTACGAGCAGTACTTC
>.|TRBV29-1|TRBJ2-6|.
CSVEGADGANVLTF
TGCAGCGTTGAAGGTGCTGATGGGGCCAACGTCCTGACTTTC
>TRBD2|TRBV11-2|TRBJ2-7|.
CASSSNLLAGLAYEQYF
TGTGCCAGCAGCTCCAATTTACTAGCGGGACTAGCCTACGAGCAGTACTTC
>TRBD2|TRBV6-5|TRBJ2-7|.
CASSRGLAGSYEQYF
TGTGCCAGCAGTCGCGGACTAGCGGGAAGCTACGAGCAGTACTTC
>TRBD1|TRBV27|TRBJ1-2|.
CASRPGQGYGYTF
TGTGCCAGCAGACCGGGACAGGGGTATGGCTACACCTTC
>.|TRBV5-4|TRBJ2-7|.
CASSIRQSYEQYF
TGTGCCAGCAGCATCCGACAGTCCTACGAGCAGTACTTC
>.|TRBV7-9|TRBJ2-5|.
CASSLALQPGETQYF
TGTGCCAGCAGCTTAGCGCTGCAGCCCGGAGAGACCCAGTACTTC
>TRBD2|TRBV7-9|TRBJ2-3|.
CASSLGAGGGPDTQYF
TGTGCCAGCAGCTTAGGAGCGGGAGGAGGGCCAGATACGCAGTATTTT
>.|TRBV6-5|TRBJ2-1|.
CASSYPPTTYNEQFF
TGTGCCAGCAGTTACCCCCCGACTACGTACAATGAGCAGTTCTTC
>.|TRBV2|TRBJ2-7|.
CASSAPVGGQYF
TGTGCCAGCAGTGCCCCCGTAGGGGGGCAGTACTTC
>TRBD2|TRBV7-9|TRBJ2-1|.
CASSLAGAIYNEQFF
TGTGCCAGCAGCCTAGCGGGAGCCATCTACAATGAGCAGTTCTTC
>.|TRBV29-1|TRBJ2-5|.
CSVEGHQTQTQYF
TGCAGCGTTGAAGGTCATCAGACACAGACCCAGTACTTC
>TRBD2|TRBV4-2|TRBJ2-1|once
CASSQDAAGSLNEQFF
TGTGCCAGCAGCCAAGACGCAGCGGGGTCTCTCAATGAGCAGTTCTTC
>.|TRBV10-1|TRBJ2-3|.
CASSTGPDTQYF
TGCGCCAGCAGTACAGGGCCAGATACGCAGTATTTT
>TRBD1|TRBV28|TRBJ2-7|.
CASSLRGQGRNYEQYF
TGTGCCAGCAGTTTGAGGGGGCAGGGAAGGAACTACGAGCAGTACTTC